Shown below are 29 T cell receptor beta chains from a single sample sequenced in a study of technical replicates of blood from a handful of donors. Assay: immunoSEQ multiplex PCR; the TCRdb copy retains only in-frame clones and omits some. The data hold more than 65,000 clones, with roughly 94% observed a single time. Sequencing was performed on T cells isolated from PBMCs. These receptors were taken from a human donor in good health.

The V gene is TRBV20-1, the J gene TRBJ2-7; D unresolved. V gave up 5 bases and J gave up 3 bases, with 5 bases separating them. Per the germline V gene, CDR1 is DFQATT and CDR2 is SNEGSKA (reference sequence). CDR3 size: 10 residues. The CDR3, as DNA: TGCAGTGCTCAGAACTACGAGCAGTACTTC. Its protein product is CSAQNYEQYF.

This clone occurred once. Here the CDR3 DNA reads TGTGCCAGCAGCCAAGAGGAGTCGGCGCAAGAGACCCAGTACTTC. Its translation is CASSQEESAQETQYF. The chain carries TRBV14 and TRBJ2-5; D gene ambiguous. The CDR3 runs 15 residues. Germline V gene data show CDR1 as SGHDN and CDR2 as FVKESK. V lost 0 bases and J 2 bases, leaving 10 bases between the germline ends.

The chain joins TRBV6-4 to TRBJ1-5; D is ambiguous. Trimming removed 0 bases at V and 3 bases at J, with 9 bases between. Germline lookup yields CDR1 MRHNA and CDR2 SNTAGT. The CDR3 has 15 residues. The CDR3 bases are TGTGCCAGCAGTGACTCTGGAGGCAACAATCAGCCCCAGCATTTT. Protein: CASSDSGGNNQPQHF.

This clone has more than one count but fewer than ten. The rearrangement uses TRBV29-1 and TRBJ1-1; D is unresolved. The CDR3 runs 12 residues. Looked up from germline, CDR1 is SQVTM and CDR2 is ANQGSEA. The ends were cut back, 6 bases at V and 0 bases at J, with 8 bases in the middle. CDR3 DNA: TGCAGCGTATGGGCCGTGAACACTGAAGCTTTCTTT. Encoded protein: CSVWAVNTEAFF.

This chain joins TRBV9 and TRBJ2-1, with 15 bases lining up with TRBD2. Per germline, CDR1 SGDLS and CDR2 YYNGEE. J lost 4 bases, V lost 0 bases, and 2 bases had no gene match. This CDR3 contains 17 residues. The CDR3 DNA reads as TGTGCCAGCAGCGTAGGGGGGACTAGCGGGGGGTACAATGAGCAGTTCTTC. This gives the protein CASSVGGTSGGYNEQFF.

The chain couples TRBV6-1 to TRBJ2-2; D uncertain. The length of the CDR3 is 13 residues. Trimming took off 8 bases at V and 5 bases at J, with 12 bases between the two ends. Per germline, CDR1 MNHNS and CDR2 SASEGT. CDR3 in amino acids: CASSIAATGELFF. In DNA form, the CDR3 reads TGTGCCAGCTCAATAGCCGCGACCGGGGAGCTGTTTTTT.

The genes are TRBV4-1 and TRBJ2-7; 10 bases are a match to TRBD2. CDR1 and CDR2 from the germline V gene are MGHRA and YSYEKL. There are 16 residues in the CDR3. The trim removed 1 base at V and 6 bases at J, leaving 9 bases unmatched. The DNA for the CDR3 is TGCGCCAGCAGCCAAGCGCCAGCGGGAGGGTCGGGCGAGCAGTACTTC. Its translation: CASSQAPAGGSGEQYF.

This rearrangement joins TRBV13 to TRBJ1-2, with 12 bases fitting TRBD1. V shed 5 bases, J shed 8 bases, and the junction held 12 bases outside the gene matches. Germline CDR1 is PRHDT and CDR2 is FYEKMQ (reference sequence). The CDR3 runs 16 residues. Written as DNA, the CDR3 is TGTGCCAGCAGCGCGGGTCCGGGACAGGGGGCGCGGGGCTACACCTTC. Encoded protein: CASSAGPGQGARGYTF.

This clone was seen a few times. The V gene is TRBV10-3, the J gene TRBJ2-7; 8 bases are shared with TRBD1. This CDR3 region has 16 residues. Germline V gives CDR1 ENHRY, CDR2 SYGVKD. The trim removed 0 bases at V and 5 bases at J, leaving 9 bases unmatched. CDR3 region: CAISESIGTGTDEQYF. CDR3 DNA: TGTGCCATCAGTGAGTCGATAGGGACAGGTACTGACGAGCAGTACTTC.

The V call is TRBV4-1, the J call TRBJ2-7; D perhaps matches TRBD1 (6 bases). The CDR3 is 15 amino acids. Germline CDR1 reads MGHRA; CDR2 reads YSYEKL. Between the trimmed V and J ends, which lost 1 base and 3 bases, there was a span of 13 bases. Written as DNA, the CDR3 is TGCGCCAGCAGCCAAGTCCAGGGGATAGGCTACGAGCAGTACTTC. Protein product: CASSQVQGIGYEQYF.

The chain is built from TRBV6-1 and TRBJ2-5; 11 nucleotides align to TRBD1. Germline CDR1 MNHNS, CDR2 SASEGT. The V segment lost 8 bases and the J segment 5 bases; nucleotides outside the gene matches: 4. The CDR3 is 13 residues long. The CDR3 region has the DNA TGTGCCAGCGGACAGGGGGCACGGGAGACCCAGTACTTC. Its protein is CASGQGARETQYF.

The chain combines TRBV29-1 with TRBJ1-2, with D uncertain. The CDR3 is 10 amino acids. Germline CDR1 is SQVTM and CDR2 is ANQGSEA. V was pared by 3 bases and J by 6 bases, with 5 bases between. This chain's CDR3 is CSVDRNGYTF. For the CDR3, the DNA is TGCAGCGTTGACAGGAATGGCTACACCTTC.

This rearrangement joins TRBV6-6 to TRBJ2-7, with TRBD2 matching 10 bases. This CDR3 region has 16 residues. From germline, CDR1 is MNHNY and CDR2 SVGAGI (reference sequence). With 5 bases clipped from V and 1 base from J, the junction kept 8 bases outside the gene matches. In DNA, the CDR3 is TGTGCCAGCAGTCAGCCGAGCGGGAGGGGGTCCTACGAGCAGTACTTC. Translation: CASSQPSGRGSYEQYF.

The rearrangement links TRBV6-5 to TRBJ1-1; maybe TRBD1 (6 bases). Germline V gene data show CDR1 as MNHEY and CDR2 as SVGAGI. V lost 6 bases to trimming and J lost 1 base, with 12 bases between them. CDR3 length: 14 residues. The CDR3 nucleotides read TGTGCCAGCAGAACGGGACAAACGAACACTGAAGCTTTCTTT. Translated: CASRTGQTNTEAFF.

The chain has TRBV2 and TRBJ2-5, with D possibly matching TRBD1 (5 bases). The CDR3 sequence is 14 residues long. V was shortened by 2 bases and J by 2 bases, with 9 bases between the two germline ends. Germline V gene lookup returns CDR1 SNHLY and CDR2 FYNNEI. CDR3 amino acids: CASSEFTGQETQYF. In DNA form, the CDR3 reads TGTGCCAGCAGTGAATTCACAGGACAAGAGACCCAGTACTTC.

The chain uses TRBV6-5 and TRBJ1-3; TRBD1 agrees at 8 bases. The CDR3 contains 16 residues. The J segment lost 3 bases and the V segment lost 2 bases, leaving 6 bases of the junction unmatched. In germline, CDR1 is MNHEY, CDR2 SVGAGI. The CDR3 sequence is CASSYNQGARGNTIYF. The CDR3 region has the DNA TGTGCCAGCAGTTACAACCAGGGGGCGCGTGGAAACACCATATATTTT.

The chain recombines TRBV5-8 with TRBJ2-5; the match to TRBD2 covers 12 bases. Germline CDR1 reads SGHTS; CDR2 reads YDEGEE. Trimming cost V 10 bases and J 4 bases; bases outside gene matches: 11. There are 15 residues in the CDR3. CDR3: CAGGLAGFSGETQYF. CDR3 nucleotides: TGTGCCGGAGGACTAGCGGGATTCTCTGGAGAGACCCAGTACTTC.

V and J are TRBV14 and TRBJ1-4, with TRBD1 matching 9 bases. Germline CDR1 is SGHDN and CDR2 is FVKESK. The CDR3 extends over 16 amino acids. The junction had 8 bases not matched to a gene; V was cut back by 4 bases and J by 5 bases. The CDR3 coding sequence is TGTGCCAGCAGCCCCCTTCGGGGACAGGGCAATGAAAAACTGTTTTTT. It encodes CASSPLRGQGNEKLFF.

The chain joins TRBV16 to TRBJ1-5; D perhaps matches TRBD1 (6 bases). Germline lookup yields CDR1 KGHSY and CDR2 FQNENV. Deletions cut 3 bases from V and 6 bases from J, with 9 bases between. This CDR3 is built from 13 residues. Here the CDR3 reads CASSQGAGQPQHF. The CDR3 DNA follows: TGTGCCAGCAGCCAGGGGGCAGGTCAGCCCCAGCATTTT.

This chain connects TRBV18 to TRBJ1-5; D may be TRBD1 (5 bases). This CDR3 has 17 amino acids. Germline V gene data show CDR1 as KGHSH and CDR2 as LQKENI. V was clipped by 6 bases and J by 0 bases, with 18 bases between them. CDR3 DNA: TGTGCCAGCTCGTCAAGACAGAATACGAATAGCAATCAGCCCCAGCATTTT. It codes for CASSSRQNTNSNQPQHF. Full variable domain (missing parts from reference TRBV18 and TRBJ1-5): NAGVMQNPRHLVRRRGQEARLRCSPMKGHSHVYWYRQLPEEGLKFMVYLQKENIIDESGMPKERFSAEFPKEGPSILRIQQVVRGDSAAYFCASSSRQNTNSNQPQHFGDGTRLSIL.

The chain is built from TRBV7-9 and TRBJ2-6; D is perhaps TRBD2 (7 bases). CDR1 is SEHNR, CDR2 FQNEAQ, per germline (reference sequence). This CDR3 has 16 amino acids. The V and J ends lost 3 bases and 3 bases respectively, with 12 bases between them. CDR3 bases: TGTGCCAGCAGCTTTCGGGGGGCGGTTGGGGCCAACGTCCTGACTTTC. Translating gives CASSFRGAVGANVLTF.

This chain's CDR3 is CASSPGSQGAYEQYF. CDR3 nucleotides: TGTGCCAGCAGCCCAGGGTCCCAGGGGGCCTACGAGCAGTACTTC. The V call is TRBV5-4, the J call TRBJ2-7; 7 bases are a match to TRBD1. The CDR3 contains 15 residues. Germline values: CDR1 SGHNT, CDR2 YYREEE (reference sequence). J was trimmed by 2 bases and V by 4 bases; bases with no gene match: 9. The full variable domain, completed using reference TRBV5-4 and TRBJ2-7, is ETGVTQSPTHLIKTRGQQVTLRCSSQSGHNTVSWYQQALGQGPQFIFQYYREEENGRGNFPPRFSGLQFPNYSSELNVNALELDDSALYLCASSPGSQGAYEQYFGPGTRLTVT.

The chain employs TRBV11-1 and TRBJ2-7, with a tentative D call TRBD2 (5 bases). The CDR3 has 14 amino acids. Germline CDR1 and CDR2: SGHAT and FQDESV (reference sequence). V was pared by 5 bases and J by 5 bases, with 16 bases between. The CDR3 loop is CASSLGGNGNEQYF. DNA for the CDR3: TGTGCCAGCAGCCTTGGTGGGAACGGGAACGAGCAGTACTTC.

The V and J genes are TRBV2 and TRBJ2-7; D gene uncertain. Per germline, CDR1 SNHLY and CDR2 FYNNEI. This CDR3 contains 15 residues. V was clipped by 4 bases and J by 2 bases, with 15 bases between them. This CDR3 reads CASSGASGPTYEQYF. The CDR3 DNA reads TGTGCCAGCAGTGGAGCGTCAGGCCCTACCTACGAGCAGTACTTC.

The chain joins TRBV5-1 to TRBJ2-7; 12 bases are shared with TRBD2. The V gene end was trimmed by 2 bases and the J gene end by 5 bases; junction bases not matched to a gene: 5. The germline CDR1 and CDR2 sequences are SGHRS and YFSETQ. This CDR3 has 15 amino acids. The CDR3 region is CASSFRTSGMDEQYF. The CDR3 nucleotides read TGCGCCAGCAGCTTTCGGACTAGCGGGATGGACGAGCAGTACTTC.

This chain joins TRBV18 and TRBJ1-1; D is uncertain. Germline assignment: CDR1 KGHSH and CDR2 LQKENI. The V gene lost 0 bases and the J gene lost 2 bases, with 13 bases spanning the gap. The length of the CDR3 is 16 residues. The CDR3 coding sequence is TGTGCCAGCTCACCACCGGGCATTGGGAGAAACACTGAAGCTTTCTTT. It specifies CASSPPGIGRNTEAFF. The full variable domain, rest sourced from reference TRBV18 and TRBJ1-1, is NAGVMQNPRHLVRRRGQEARLRCSPMKGHSHVYWYRQLPEEGLKFMVYLQKENIIDESGMPKERFSAEFPKEGPSILRIQQVVRGDSAAYFCASSPPGIGRNTEAFFGQGTRLTVV.

Here the CDR3 reads CASSGTSGGQETQYF. The DNA of the CDR3 is TGCGCCAGCAGCGGGACTAGCGGGGGCCAAGAGACCCAGTACTTC. The chain links TRBV5-1 to TRBJ2-5, with 14 bases matching TRBD2. Germline CDR1 reads SGHRS; CDR2 reads YFSETQ. Trimming at V came to 4 bases and at J to 1 base, leaving 0 bases not matched to a gene. This CDR3 comprises 15 residues.

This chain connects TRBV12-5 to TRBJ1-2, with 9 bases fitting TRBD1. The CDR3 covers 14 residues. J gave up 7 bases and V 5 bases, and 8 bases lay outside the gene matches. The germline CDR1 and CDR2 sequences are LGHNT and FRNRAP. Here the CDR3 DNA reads TGTGCTAGTGGTCAGGGACAGGGAGAGGGTGGCTACACCTTC. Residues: CASGQGQGEGGYTF.

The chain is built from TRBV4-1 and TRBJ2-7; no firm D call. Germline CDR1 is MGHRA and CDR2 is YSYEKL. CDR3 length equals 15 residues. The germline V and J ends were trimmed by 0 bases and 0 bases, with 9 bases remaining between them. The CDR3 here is CASSQEAGSSYEQYF. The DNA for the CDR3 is TGCGCCAGCAGCCAAGAAGCCGGGTCCTCCTACGAGCAGTACTTC.